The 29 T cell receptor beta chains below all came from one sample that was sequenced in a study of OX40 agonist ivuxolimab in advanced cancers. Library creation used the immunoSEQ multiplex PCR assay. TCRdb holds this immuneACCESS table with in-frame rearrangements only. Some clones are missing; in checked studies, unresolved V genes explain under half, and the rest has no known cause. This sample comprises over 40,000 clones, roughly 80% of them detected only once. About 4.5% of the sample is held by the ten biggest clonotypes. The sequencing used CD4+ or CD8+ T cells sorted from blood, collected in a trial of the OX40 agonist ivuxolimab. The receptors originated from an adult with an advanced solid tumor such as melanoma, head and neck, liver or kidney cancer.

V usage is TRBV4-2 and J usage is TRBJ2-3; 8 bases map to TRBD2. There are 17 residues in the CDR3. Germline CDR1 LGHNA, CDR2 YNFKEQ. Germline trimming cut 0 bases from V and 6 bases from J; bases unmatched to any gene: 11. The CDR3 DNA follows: TGTGCCAGCAGCCAAGATCGACTGGCGGGAGGAGGGGATACGCAGTATTTT. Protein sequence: CASSQDRLAGGGDTQYF.

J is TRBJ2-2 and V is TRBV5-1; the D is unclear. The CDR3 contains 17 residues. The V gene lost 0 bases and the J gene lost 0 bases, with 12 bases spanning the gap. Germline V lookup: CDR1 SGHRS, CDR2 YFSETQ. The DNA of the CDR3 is TGCGCCAGCAGCTTGGACCGGTTCAGTTCGAACACCGGGGAGCTGTTTTTT. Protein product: CASSLDRFSSNTGELFF.

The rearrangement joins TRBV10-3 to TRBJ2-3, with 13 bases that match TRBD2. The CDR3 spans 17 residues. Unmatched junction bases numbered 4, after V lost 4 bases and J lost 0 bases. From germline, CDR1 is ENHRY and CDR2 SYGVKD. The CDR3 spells CAISATSGGPSTDTQYF. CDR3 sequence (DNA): TGTGCCATCAGTGCGACTAGCGGGGGGCCTAGCACAGATACGCAGTATTTT.

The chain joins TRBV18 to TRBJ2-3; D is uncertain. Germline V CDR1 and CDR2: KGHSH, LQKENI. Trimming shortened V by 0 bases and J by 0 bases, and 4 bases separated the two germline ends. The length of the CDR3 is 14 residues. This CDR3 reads CASSPPASTDTQYF. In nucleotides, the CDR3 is TGTGCCAGCTCACCACCCGCTAGCACAGATACGCAGTATTTT.

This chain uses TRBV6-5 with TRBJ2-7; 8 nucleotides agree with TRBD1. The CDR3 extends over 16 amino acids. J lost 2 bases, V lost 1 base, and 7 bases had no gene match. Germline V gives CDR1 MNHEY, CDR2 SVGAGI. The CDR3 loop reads CASSYWGTGSTYEQYF. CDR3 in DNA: TGTGCCAGCAGTTACTGGGGGACAGGATCCACCTACGAGCAGTACTTC.

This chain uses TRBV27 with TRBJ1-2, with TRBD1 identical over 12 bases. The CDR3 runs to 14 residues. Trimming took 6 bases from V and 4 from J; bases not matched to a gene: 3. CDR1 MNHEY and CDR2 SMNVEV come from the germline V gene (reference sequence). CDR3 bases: TGTGCCAGCAGGGGGACAGGGGGCAGCTATGGCTACACCTTC. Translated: CASRGTGGSYGYTF.

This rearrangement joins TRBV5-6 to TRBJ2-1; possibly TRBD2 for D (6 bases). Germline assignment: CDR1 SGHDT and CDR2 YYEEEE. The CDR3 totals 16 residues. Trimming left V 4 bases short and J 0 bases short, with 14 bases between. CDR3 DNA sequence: TGTGCCAGCAGCATCCTAACCGGGAGCTCCTACAATGAGCAGTTCTTC. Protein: CASSILTGSSYNEQFF. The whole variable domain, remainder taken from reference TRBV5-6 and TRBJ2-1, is DAGVTQSPTHLIKTRGQQVTLRCSPKSGHDTVSWYQQALGQGPQFIFQYYEEEERQRGNFPDRFSGHQFPNYSSELNVNALLLGDSALYLCASSILTGSSYNEQFFGPGTRLTVL.

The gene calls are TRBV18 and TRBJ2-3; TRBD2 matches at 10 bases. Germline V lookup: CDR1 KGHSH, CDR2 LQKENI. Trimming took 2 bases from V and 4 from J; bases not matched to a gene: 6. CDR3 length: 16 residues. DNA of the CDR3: TGTGCCAGCTCACCAATTCCAGCGGGAGGGGCAGATACGCAGTATTTT. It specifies CASSPIPAGGADTQYF.

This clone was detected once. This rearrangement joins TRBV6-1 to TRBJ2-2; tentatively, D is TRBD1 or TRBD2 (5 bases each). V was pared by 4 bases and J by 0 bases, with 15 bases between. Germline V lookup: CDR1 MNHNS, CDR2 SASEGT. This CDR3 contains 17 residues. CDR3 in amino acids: CASSGNRGTANTGELFF. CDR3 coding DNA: TGTGCCAGCAGTGGAAACCGAGGGACGGCGAACACCGGGGAGCTGTTTTTT.

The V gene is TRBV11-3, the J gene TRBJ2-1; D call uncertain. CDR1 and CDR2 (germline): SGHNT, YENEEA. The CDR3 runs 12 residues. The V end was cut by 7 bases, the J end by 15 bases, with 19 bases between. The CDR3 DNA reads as TGTGCCAGCACCCTGACTGGGCTCGAGACGTTCTTC. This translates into CASTLTGLETFF.

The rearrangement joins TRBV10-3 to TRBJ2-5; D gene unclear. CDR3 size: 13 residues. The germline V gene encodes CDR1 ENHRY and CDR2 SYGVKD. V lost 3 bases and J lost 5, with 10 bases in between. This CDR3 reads CAISDSVRETQYF. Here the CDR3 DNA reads TGTGCCATCAGTGACAGCGTCCGCGAGACCCAGTACTTC.

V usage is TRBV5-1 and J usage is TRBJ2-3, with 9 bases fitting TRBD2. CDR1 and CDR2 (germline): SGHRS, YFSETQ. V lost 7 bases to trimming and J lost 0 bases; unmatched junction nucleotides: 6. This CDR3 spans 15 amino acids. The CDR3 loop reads CASRRLAVSTDTQYF. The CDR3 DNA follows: TGCGCCAGCCGACGACTAGCGGTTAGCACAGATACGCAGTATTTT.

The CDR3: CASSAGYNEQFF. In DNA, the CDR3 is TGTGCCAGCAGCGCCGGGTACAATGAGCAGTTCTTC. The chain couples TRBV11-3 to TRBJ2-1; D gene ambiguous. Germline V lookup: CDR1 SGHNT, CDR2 YENEEA. The CDR3 totals 12 residues. V was cut by 5 bases and J by 4 bases, with 6 bases left in between.

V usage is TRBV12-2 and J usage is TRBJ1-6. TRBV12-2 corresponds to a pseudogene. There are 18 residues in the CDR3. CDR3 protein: CASRLSRERCSYNSPLHF. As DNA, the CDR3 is TGTGCAAGTCGCTTATCCAGGGAGCGGTGCTCCTATAATTCACCCCTCCACTTT.

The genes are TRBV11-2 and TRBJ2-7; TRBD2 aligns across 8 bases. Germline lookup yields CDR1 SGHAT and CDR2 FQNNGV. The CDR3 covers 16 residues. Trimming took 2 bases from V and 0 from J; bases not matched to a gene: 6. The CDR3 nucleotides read TGTGCCAGCAGCTTATGGGGACTAGGGAGCTCCTACGAGCAGTACTTC. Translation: CASSLWGLGSSYEQYF.

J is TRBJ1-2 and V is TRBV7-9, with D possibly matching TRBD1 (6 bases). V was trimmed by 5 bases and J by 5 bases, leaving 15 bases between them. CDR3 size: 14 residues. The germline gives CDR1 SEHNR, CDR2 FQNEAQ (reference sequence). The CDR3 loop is CASSHAPQGYGYTF. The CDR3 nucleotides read TGTGCCAGCAGCCATGCACCCCAGGGGTATGGCTACACCTTC. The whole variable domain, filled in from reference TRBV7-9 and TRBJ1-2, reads DTGVSQNPRHKITKRGQNVTFRCDPISEHNRLYWYRQTLGQGPEFLTYFQNEAQLEKSRLLSDRFSAERPKGSFSTLEIQRTEQGDSAMYLCASSHAPQGYGYTFGSGTRLTVV.

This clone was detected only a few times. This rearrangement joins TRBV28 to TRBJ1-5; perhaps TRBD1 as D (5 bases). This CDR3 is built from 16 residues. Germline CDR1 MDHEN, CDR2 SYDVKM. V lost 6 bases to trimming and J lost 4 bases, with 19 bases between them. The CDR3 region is CASRLTGTLGNQPQHF. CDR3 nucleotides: TGTGCCAGCAGGCTAACCGGGACCCTGGGGAATCAGCCCCAGCATTTT.

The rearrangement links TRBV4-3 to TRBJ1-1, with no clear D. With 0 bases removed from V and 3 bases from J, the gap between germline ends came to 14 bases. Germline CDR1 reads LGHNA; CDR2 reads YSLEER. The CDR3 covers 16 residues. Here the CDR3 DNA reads TGCGCCAGCAGCCAAGAGCTCCCCCCGACGGACACTGAAGCTTTCTTT. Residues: CASSQELPPTDTEAFF.

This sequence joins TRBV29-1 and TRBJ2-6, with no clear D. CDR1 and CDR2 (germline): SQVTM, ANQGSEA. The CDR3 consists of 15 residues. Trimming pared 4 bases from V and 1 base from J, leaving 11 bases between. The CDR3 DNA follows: TGCAGCGTTGCGCAGATGGGGTCTGGGGCCAACGTCCTGACTTTC. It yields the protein CSVAQMGSGANVLTF.

As DNA, the CDR3 is TGTGCCAGCTCACCATATGACCTGCCCTACGAGCAGTACTTC. Protein: CASSPYDLPYEQYF. The rearrangement joins TRBV18 to TRBJ2-7; D is undetermined. The V gene lost 2 bases and the J gene lost 2 bases, with 10 bases spanning the gap. Germline V lookup: CDR1 KGHSH, CDR2 LQKENI. The CDR3 length is 14 residues.

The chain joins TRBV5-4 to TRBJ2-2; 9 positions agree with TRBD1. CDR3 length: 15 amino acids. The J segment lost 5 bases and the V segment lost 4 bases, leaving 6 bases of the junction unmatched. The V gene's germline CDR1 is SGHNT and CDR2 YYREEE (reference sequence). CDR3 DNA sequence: TGTGCCAGCAGCCAGGGACAGGGAAATACCGGGGAGCTGTTTTTT. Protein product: CASSQGQGNTGELFF.

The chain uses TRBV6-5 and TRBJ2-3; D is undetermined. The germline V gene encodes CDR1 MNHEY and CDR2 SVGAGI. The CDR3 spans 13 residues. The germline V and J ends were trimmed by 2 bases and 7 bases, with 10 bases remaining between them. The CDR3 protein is CASSYGWGYTQYF. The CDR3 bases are TGTGCCAGCAGTTACGGCTGGGGTTATACGCAGTATTTT.

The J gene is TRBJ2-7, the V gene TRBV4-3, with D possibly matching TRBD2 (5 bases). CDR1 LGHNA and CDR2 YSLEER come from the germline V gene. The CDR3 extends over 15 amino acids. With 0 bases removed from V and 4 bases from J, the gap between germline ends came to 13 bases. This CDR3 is CASSQELRGLYEQYF. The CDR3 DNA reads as TGCGCCAGCAGCCAAGAATTACGAGGGCTATACGAGCAGTACTTC.

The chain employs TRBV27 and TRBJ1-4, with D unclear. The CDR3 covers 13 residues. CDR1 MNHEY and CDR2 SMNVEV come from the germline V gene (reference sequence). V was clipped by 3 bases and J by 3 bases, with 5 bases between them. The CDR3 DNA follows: TGTGCCAGCAGTTTCCAGCCTAATGAAAAACTGTTTTTT. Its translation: CASSFQPNEKLFF.

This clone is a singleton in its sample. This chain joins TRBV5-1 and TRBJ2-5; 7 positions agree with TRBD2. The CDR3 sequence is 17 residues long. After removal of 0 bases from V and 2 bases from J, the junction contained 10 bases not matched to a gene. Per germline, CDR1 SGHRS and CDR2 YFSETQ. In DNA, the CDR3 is TGCGCCAGCAGCTTGGCCGTACTAGCGTGGGGACAAGAGACCCAGTACTTC. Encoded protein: CASSLAVLAWGQETQYF.

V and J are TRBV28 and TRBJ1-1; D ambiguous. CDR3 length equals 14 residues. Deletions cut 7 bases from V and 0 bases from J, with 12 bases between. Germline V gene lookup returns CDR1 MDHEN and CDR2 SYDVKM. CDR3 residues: CASTPPPMNTEAFF. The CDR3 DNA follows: TGTGCCAGCACCCCCCCGCCTATGAACACTGAAGCTTTCTTT. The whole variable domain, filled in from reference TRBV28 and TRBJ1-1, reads DVKVTQSSRYLVKRTGEKVFLECVQDMDHENMFWYRQDPGLGLRLIYFSYDVKMKEKGDIPEGYSVSREKKERFSLILESASTNQTSMYLCASTPPPMNTEAFFGQGTRLTVV.

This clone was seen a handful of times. The CDR3 DNA reads TGTGCCAGTATGGTGTCAGGGGCGGTCGAGCAGTACTTC. Translated, it gives CASMVSGAVEQYF. V usage is TRBV19 and J usage is TRBJ2-7, with D tentatively TRBD1 (6 bases). The CDR3 length is 13 residues. V was shortened by 7 bases and J by 6 bases, with 16 bases between the two germline ends. Looked up from germline, CDR1 is LNHDA and CDR2 is SQIVND (reference sequence).

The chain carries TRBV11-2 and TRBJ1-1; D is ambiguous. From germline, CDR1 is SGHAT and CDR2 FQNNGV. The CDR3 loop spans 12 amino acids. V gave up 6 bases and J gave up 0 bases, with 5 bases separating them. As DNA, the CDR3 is TGTGCCAGCAGACCGGTGAACACTGAAGCTTTCTTT. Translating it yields CASRPVNTEAFF. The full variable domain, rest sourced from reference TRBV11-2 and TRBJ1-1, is EAGVAQSPRYKIIEKRQSVAFWCNPISGHATLYWYQQILGQGPKLLIQFQNNGVVDDSQLPKDRFSAERLKGVDSTLKIQPAKLEDSAVYLCASRPVNTEAFFGQGTRLTVV.

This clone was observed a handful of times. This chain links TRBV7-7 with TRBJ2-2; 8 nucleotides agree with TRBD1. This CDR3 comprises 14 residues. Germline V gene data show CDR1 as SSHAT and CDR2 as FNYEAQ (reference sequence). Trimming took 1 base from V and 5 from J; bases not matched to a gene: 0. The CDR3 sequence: CASSLDRGTGELFF. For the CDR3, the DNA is TGTGCCAGCAGCTTAGACAGGGGGACCGGGGAGCTGTTTTTT.